Judged by abundance, the clone carrying this TCR beta chain is medium-sized. What it binds is not known. V lost 6 bases to trimming and J lost 4 bases; unmatched junction nucleotides: 6. The CDR3 spans 16 residues. In germline, CDR1 is MNHNS, CDR2 SASEGT. Time point: sample taken at primary tumor resection. TCRdb used MiXCR to reprocess the 5' RACE reads, holding one entry per CDR3 protein. The sample has a few thousand distinct CDR3 sequences, less than 35% seen once. This entry comes from a study of spatial heterogeneity in lung cancer. Regarding the study as a whole: Counts that tracked tumor mutation counts were those of expanded intratumoral alpha and beta TCRs.

Sample: lung tumor tissue, taken at surgery. V usage is TRBV6-1 and J usage is TRBJ2-1; the match to TRBD2 covers 13 bases. This clonotype originated in a female donor with early-stage non-small cell lung cancer. This chain's CDR3 is CASRGTSGDSYNEQFF. CDR3 nucleotide sequence: TGTGCCAGCAGAGGGACTAGCGGGGATTCTTACAATGAGCAGTTCTTC.